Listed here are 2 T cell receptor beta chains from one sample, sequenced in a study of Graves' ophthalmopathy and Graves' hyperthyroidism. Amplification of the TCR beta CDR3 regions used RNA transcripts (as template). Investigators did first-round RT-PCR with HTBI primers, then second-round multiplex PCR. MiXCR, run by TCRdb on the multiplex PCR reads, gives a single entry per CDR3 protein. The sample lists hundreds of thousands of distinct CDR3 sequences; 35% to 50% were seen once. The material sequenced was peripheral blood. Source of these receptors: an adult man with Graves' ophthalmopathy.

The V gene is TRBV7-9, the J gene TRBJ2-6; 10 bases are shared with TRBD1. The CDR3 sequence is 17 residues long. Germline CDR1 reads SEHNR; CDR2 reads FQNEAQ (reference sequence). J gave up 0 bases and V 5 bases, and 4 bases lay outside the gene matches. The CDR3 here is CASSIGQGVSGANVLTF. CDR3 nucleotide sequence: TGTGCCAGCAGCATCGGACAGGGGGTCTCTGGGGCCAACGTCCTGACTTTC.

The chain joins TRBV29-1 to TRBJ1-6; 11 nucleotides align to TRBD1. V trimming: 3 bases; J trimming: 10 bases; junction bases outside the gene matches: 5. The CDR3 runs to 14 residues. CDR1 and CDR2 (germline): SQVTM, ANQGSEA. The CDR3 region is CSVEDRGLGSPLHF. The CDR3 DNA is TGCAGCGTTGAGGACAGGGGGCTCGGATCACCCCTCCACTTT.